The 22 T cell receptor beta chains below were found in one sample sequenced in a study of blood T cell repertoires in COVID-19. The data were produced by immunoSEQ multiplex PCR, yet TCRdb's version contains in-frame clones alone and is incomplete. The sample has about 150,000 clones, roughly 87% seen once. The sample taken for sequencing was peripheral blood. The receptors stem from a human donor in a cohort sampled during active COVID-19.

This chain uses TRBV27 with TRBJ1-1, with TRBD1 as a possible D gene (6 bases). Germline assignment: CDR1 MNHEY and CDR2 SMNVEV (reference sequence). This CDR3 contains 14 residues. The germline V and J ends were trimmed by 6 bases and 1 base, with 12 bases remaining between them. The CDR3 DNA follows: TGTGCCAGCAGCCAGGGGACCGCGAACACTGAAGCTTTCTTT. Translating it yields CASSQGTANTEAFF.

The chain has TRBV4-1 and TRBJ1-1; tentatively, D is TRBD1 (5 bases). This CDR3 contains 15 residues. Per the germline V gene, CDR1 is MGHRA and CDR2 is YSYEKL. The V end lost 4 bases, the J end lost 1 base, and 13 bases lay between the germline ends. CDR3 in DNA: TGCGCCAGCAGCCTCTCCCGGGGGGGGAACACTGAAGCTTTCTTT. Encoded protein: CASSLSRGGNTEAFF.

This clone was recorded only once. DNA for the CDR3: TGCGCCAGCAGCCAATCGAGGCTAGCGGAGACCCAGTACTTC. The encoded protein is CASSQSRLAETQYF. The chain joins TRBV4-1 to TRBJ2-5, with D possibly matching TRBD2 (6 bases). Germline V gene lookup returns CDR1 MGHRA and CDR2 YSYEKL. The CDR3 is 14 amino acids. Trimming shortened V by 2 bases and J by 5 bases, and 12 bases separated the two germline ends.

This clone showed up just once. This rearrangement joins TRBV2 to TRBJ2-7; D remains unclear. CDR1 SNHLY and CDR2 FYNNEI come from the germline V gene. The CDR3 sequence is 14 residues long. The V end was cut by 0 bases, the J end by 2 bases, with 8 bases between. The CDR3 protein is CASSEAHLAYEQYF. DNA for the CDR3: TGTGCCAGCAGTGAAGCGCACCTAGCCTACGAGCAGTACTTC.

The rearrangement joins TRBV9 to TRBJ2-2, with TRBD2 identical over 8 bases. V trimming: 0 bases; J trimming: 2 bases; junction bases outside the gene matches: 12. The CDR3 spans 19 residues. Looked up from germline, CDR1 is SGDLS and CDR2 is YYNGEE. The CDR3: CASSVGGWAGGPNTGELFF. The CDR3 DNA reads as TGTGCCAGCAGCGTAGGTGGCTGGGCGGGAGGACCTAACACCGGGGAGCTGTTTTTT.

The V and J genes are TRBV9 and TRBJ1-2; D is unresolved. The CDR3 length is 14 residues. V lost 4 bases, J lost 4 bases, and 14 bases lay in between. Germline V gene sequence: CDR1 SGDLS, CDR2 YYNGEE. DNA of the CDR3: TGTGCCAGCAGCCGAGCCAGCGGCTCCTATGGCTACACCTTC. Protein sequence: CASSRASGSYGYTF. The variable domain in full, with the rest retrieved from reference TRBV9 and TRBJ1-2, is DSGVTQTPKHLITATGQRVTLRCSPRSGDLSVYWYQQSLDQGLQFLIQYYNGEERAKGNILERFSAQQFPDLHSELNLSSLELGDSALYFCASSRASGSYGYTFGSGTRLTVV.

V usage is TRBV9 and J usage is TRBJ1-2; possibly TRBD1 for D (6 bases). The germline V and J ends were trimmed by 8 bases and 6 bases, with 11 bases remaining between them. The CDR3 has 11 amino acids. Germline assignment: CDR1 SGDLS and CDR2 YYNGEE. The CDR3 reads CASNAGDGYTF. As DNA, the CDR3 is TGTGCCAGTAACGCAGGGGATGGCTACACCTTC.

This clone occurred once. V and J are TRBV29-1 and TRBJ1-5, with D tentatively TRBD1 (6 bases). Germline-derived CDR1 and CDR2 are SQVTM and ANQGSEA. CDR3 length: 12 residues. V shed 4 bases and J shed 6 bases, with 10 bases lying between them. CDR3 protein: CSVGGGGQPQHF. CDR3 DNA sequence: TGCAGCGTTGGGGGAGGGGGTCAGCCCCAGCATTTT.

The chain couples TRBV18 to TRBJ1-2; no clear D. This CDR3 spans 13 amino acids. Trimming left V 3 bases short and J 1 base short, with 6 bases between. The germline V gene has CDR1 KGHSH and CDR2 LQKENI. CDR3 in DNA: TGTGCCAGCTCACCGGACTTTAACTATGGCTACACCTTC. This encodes CASSPDFNYGYTF. The entire variable domain, with the rest obtained from reference TRBV18 and TRBJ1-2, is as follows: NAGVMQNPRHLVRRRGQEARLRCSPMKGHSHVYWYRQLPEEGLKFMVYLQKENIIDESGMPKERFSAEFPKEGPSILRIQQVVRGDSAAYFCASSPDFNYGYTFGSGTRLTVV.

The chain combines TRBV19 with TRBJ1-1; TRBD1 matches 7 bases. CDR1 is LNHDA and CDR2 is SQIVND in the germline V gene (reference sequence). Unmatched junction bases numbered 7, after V lost 8 bases and J lost 1 base. CDR3 size: 14 residues. For the CDR3, the DNA is TGTGCCAGTCGACTCCGGGACAGGAACACTGAAGCTTTCTTT. Its translation is CASRLRDRNTEAFF.

This clone was seen a single time. The chain employs TRBV28 and TRBJ1-4, with 7 bases fitting TRBD1. Trimming removed 6 bases from V and 7 bases from J; junction bases left unmatched: 5. Germline V gene sequence: CDR1 MDHEN, CDR2 SYDVKM. The CDR3 spans 13 residues. Here the CDR3 reads CASSPGGGEKLFF. The CDR3, as DNA: TGTGCCAGCAGCCCAGGGGGTGGTGAAAAACTGTTTTTT.

The count of this clone is one. The chain couples TRBV28 to TRBJ2-5; 11 bases line up with TRBD2. The CDR3 is made up of 16 amino acids. Germline V gene data show CDR1 as MDHEN and CDR2 as SYDVKM. The junction had 8 bases not matched to a gene; V was cut back by 6 bases and J by 2 bases. CDR3 bases: TGTGCCAGCAGAGAACTAGCGGGAGTTGGGCAAGAGACCCAGTACTTC. Translating it yields CASRELAGVGQETQYF.

This clone was recorded only once. V gene TRBV6-1 combines with J gene TRBJ2-1; 13 bases line up with TRBD2. This CDR3 is 17 amino acids long. Germline V gene data show CDR1 as MNHNS and CDR2 as SASEGT. V trimming: 4 bases; J trimming: 4 bases; junction bases outside the gene matches: 7. The CDR3 reads CASSATGTSGIYNEQFF. The CDR3, as DNA: TGTGCCAGCAGTGCCACCGGGACTAGCGGGATTTACAATGAGCAGTTCTTC.

The chain is built from TRBV19 and TRBJ1-2, with TRBD1 identical over 7 bases. Germline V lookup: CDR1 LNHDA, CDR2 SQIVND (reference sequence). Unmatched junction bases numbered 16, after V lost 10 bases and J lost 2 bases. The CDR3 loop spans 16 amino acids. Written as DNA, the CDR3 is TGTGCCACTTCGCCAGGGGGGCCAGGGATGAACTATGGCTACACCTTC. This gives the protein CATSPGGPGMNYGYTF.

The V gene is TRBV5-4, the J gene TRBJ2-5, with D perhaps matching TRBD1 (6 bases). The CDR3 spans 14 residues. The germline V gene has CDR1 SGHNT and CDR2 YYREEE (reference sequence). The ends were cut back, 4 bases at V and 2 bases at J, with 12 bases in the middle. CDR3 protein: CASSAGQSQETQYF. The CDR3 nucleotides read TGTGCCAGCAGCGCCGGACAGTCGCAAGAGACCCAGTACTTC.

The chain carries TRBV9 and TRBJ2-7, with TRBD1 matching 12 bases. CDR3 length: 18 residues. V lost 4 bases, J lost 4 bases, and 15 bases stayed unmatched. CDR1 and CDR2 (germline): SGDLS, YYNGEE. CDR3 sequence: CASSLGQGASLGIYEQYF. CDR3 in DNA: TGTGCCAGCAGCCTGGGACAGGGGGCTTCGTTGGGGATTTACGAGCAGTACTTC.

This clone was counted a single time. The chain's CDR3 is CASNLTGGAWDQPQHF. CDR3 sequence (DNA): TGTGCCAGCAATTTGACGGGGGGAGCTTGGGATCAGCCCCAGCATTTT. The chain employs TRBV27 and TRBJ1-5; D possibly corresponds to TRBD1 (5 bases). V was pared by 7 bases and J by 5 bases, with 21 bases between. The CDR3 contains 16 residues. Germline CDR1 reads MNHEY; CDR2 reads SMNVEV (reference sequence).

The chain combines TRBV7-9 with TRBJ2-7; 12 bases map to TRBD1. The CDR3 sequence is 16 residues long. V shed 5 bases and J 4 bases; nucleotides not matched to a gene: 9. The germline V gene encodes CDR1 SEHNR and CDR2 FQNEAQ (reference sequence). The CDR3 DNA sequence: TGTGCCAGCAGCGGCCCACGGGACAGGGGGCTATACGAGCAGTACTTC. It specifies CASSGPRDRGLYEQYF.

This clone has only one observation. The V gene is TRBV19, the J gene TRBJ1-1, with unresolved D. Trimming pared 5 bases from V and 10 bases from J, leaving 20 bases between. CDR1 is LNHDA, CDR2 SQIVND, per germline (reference sequence). CDR3 length: 14 residues. Here the CDR3 reads CASSPRTQASGAFF. The DNA for the CDR3 is TGTGCCAGTAGTCCCAGAACTCAGGCCAGCGGAGCTTTCTTT. Full variable domain (rest looked up from reference TRBV19 and TRBJ1-1): DGGITQSPKYLFRKEGQNVTLSCEQNLNHDAMYWYRQDPGQGLRLIYYSQIVNDFQKGDIAEGYSVSREKKESFPLTVTSAQKNPTAFYLCASSPRTQASGAFFGQGTRLTVV.

The rearrangement links TRBV19 to TRBJ2-7; 13 bases are a match to TRBD2. This CDR3 contains 16 residues. The germline CDR1 and CDR2 sequences are LNHDA and SQIVND (reference sequence). Germline trimming cut 5 bases from V and 3 bases from J; bases unmatched to any gene: 7. The CDR3: CASSQLAGGRGYEQYF. The CDR3 DNA follows: TGTGCCAGTAGTCAACTAGCGGGGGGGCGAGGCTACGAGCAGTACTTC.

The chain combines TRBV30 with TRBJ2-1, with 11 bases fitting TRBD2. With 3 bases clipped from V and 6 bases from J, the junction kept 16 bases outside the gene matches. Germline V CDR1 and CDR2: GTSNPN, SVGIG (reference sequence). This CDR3 has 18 amino acids. CDR3 nucleotides: TGTGCCTGGAGGCTTAGTTTGAGCGGGACTAGCGGAGGCAATGAGCAGTTCTTC. Its translation is CAWRLSLSGTSGGNEQFF.

V usage is TRBV6-5 and J usage is TRBJ2-1; 7 bases match TRBD2. Trimming removed 7 bases from V and 6 bases from J; junction bases left unmatched: 9. The CDR3 is 14 residues long. CDR1 and CDR2 (germline): MNHEY, SVGAGI. CDR3 nucleotides: TGTGCCAGCAACGCGGCGGGAGACCGCAATGAGCAGTTCTTC. This sequence encodes CASNAAGDRNEQFF.